The 14 T cell receptor beta chains listed next were all sequenced from one sample in a study of T cells in tuberculosis. Libraries were prepared by immunoSEQ multiplex PCR; TCRdb keeps only in-frame clonotypes and omits some of them. The data contain 30,000 to 35,000 clones, approximately 89% of them singletons. The specimen sequenced was PBMCs. The receptors shown here come from a donor aged 10-29 years with latent tuberculosis or without tuberculosis infection.

This clone was observed a few times. This chain joins TRBV27 and TRBJ1-3; D ambiguous. Trimming took off 6 bases at V and 0 bases at J, with 9 bases between the two ends. The CDR3 totals 14 residues. Germline values: CDR1 MNHEY, CDR2 SMNVEV (reference sequence). Here the CDR3 reads CASSSADSGNTIYF. In DNA, the CDR3 is TGTGCCAGCAGCTCCGCGGACTCTGGAAACACCATATATTTT.

This clone was observed a handful of times. The chain uses TRBV27 and TRBJ2-1; D remains unclear. Germline CDR1 is MNHEY and CDR2 is SMNVEV (reference sequence). Trimming took 1 base from V and 8 from J, leaving 12 bases between them. The CDR3 totals 14 residues. Here the CDR3 DNA reads TGTGCCAGCAGTTTATGGCCAGGCGCAGATGAGCAGTTCTTC. Translating gives CASSLWPGADEQFF.

This clone has a handful of counts. The rearrangement uses TRBV19 and TRBJ1-5, with 10 nucleotides matching TRBD1. Per germline, CDR1 LNHDA and CDR2 SQIVND (reference sequence). The CDR3 consists of 15 residues. Trimming took 6 bases from V and 6 from J; bases not matched to a gene: 8. This CDR3 reads CASSHRDRGSQPQHF. The CDR3 coding sequence is TGTGCCAGTAGCCACCGGGACAGGGGAAGTCAGCCCCAGCATTTT.

This sequence joins TRBV7-9 and TRBJ2-2; D unresolved. Germline-derived CDR1 and CDR2 are SEHNR and FQNEAQ (reference sequence). The CDR3 totals 16 residues. Deletions cut 0 bases from V and 4 bases from J, with 12 bases between. The CDR3 DNA is TGTGCCAGCAGCTTAGCGGGTAGCCGGCTCACCGGGGAGCTGTTTTTT. It codes for CASSLAGSRLTGELFF.

The chain is built from TRBV11-2 and TRBJ2-1; tentatively, D is TRBD2 (5 bases). Trimming left V 2 bases short and J 2 bases short, with 13 bases between. The CDR3 is 16 amino acids. CDR1 SGHAT and CDR2 FQNNGV come from the germline V gene. This CDR3 reads CASSLPSRAAYNEQFF. Here the CDR3 DNA reads TGTGCCAGCAGCTTACCCTCTAGAGCGGCCTACAATGAGCAGTTCTTC.

V and J are TRBV5-8 and TRBJ2-7, with a tentative D call TRBD1 (6 bases). Trimming left V 0 bases short and J 3 bases short, with 10 bases between. Germline V gives CDR1 SGHTS, CDR2 YDEGEE. This CDR3 region has 14 residues. The CDR3 DNA is TGTGCCAGCAGCTTGGAGACAGGCGTCTACGAGCAGTACTTC. Translation gives CASSLETGVYEQYF.

The J gene is TRBJ2-3, the V gene TRBV5-4, with D possibly matching TRBD2 (5 bases). CDR3 length: 16 residues. Germline V gene lookup returns CDR1 SGHNT and CDR2 YYREEE (reference sequence). The V end lost 5 bases, the J end lost 0 bases, and 16 bases lay between the germline ends. CDR3 sequence: CASSSGQRSSTDTQYF. For the CDR3, the DNA is TGTGCCAGCAGTTCGGGCCAGCGGTCTAGCACAGATACGCAGTATTTT.

The rearrangement joins TRBV7-9 to TRBJ1-2, with 8 bases fitting TRBD1. The CDR3 extends over 15 amino acids. In germline, CDR1 is SEHNR, CDR2 FQNEAQ (reference sequence). J lost 4 bases, V lost 6 bases, and 10 bases had no gene match. DNA for the CDR3: TGTGCCAGCAGTGCCGCTGGACAGGGCGCCTATGGCTACACCTTC. As protein: CASSAAGQGAYGYTF.

The V and J genes are TRBV7-2 and TRBJ2-7, with a possible D match to TRBD2 (6 bases). The CDR3 runs 15 residues. Between the trimmed V and J ends, which lost 4 bases and 6 bases, there was a span of 19 bases. CDR1 is SGHTA, CDR2 FQGNSA, per germline. The CDR3 sequence is CASSSWAGPSTEQYF. CDR3 coding DNA: TGTGCCAGCAGCTCCTGGGCGGGACCCTCGACCGAGCAGTACTTC.

In nucleotides, the CDR3 is TGTGCCATCAGTGCCAGTCTGGGGCAGGGGCCCTACAATGAGCAGTTCTTC. It is translated as CAISASLGQGPYNEQFF. The chain carries TRBV10-3 and TRBJ2-1; a possible D gene is TRBD1 (6 bases). The V and J ends lost 4 bases and 2 bases respectively, with 18 bases between them. Germline V gene data show CDR1 as ENHRY and CDR2 as SYGVKD. This CDR3 has 17 amino acids.

The chain joins TRBV6-1 to TRBJ1-1; D is unresolved. This CDR3 is 10 amino acids long. Trimming stripped 8 bases from V and 8 bases from J, with 9 bases between. Germline V gives CDR1 MNHNS, CDR2 SASEGT. The CDR3 sequence: CASRGTEAFF. The CDR3 DNA sequence: TGTGCCAGCCGAGGTACAGAAGCTTTCTTT.

V is TRBV7-9 and J is TRBJ1-5, with D uncertain. Germline V lookup: CDR1 SEHNR, CDR2 FQNEAQ (reference sequence). The V end lost 5 bases, the J end lost 4 bases, and 18 bases lay between the germline ends. The CDR3 totals 16 residues. In DNA form, the CDR3 reads TGTGCCAGCAGCCCCCTCGTCGGGGTCGGGAATCAGCCCCAGCATTTT. Its protein product is CASSPLVGVGNQPQHF.

The rearrangement uses TRBV5-4 and TRBJ1-1; 7 bases line up with TRBD1. This CDR3 region has 14 residues. Germline loops: CDR1 SGHNT, CDR2 YYREEE (reference sequence). J was trimmed by 2 bases and V by 5 bases; bases with no gene match: 6. The CDR3 coding sequence is TGTGCCAGCAGGTGGGGACAGAGCAACACTGAAGCTTTCTTT. Amino acid sequence: CASRWGQSNTEAFF.

The rearrangement joins TRBV5-1 to TRBJ1-1, with 7 bases lining up with TRBD1. Germline V gene sequence: CDR1 SGHRS, CDR2 YFSETQ. This CDR3 has 15 residues. V gave up 4 bases and J gave up 1 base; unmatched junction bases: 7. The CDR3 bases are TGCGCCAGCAGCATAACAGGGGTGGGGAACACTGAAGCTTTCTTT. As protein: CASSITGVGNTEAFF.